This passage covers 5 T cell receptor beta chains from one sample sequenced in a study of cytomegalovirus exposure and HLA in healthy donors. 13 Jbeta primers and 60 Vbeta primers were used for the PCR. Sequencing used immunoSEQ multiplex PCR; TCRdb keeps in-frame clones, though not all of them. The table lists about 110,000 clones, around 88% of them singletons, with 1.5% to 2% in the top ten. What was sequenced was PBMCs. These receptors were taken from a middle-aged man in good health and CMV-seronegative.

About this clone itself: This CDR3 is also generated by other DNA sequences in the sample. This chain joins TRBV5-1 and TRBJ2-3; 7 nucleotides align to TRBD1. After removal of 4 bases from V and 5 bases from J, the junction contained 7 bases not matched to a gene. Germline CDR1 reads SGHRS; CDR2 reads YFSETQ. The CDR3 totals 14 residues. The chain's CDR3 is CASSTGQPGDTQYF. The CDR3 coding sequence is TGCGCCAGCAGCACGGGACAGCCAGGAGATACGCAGTATTTT.

The gene calls are TRBV5-4 and TRBJ1-1; no definite D call. The CDR3 extends over 16 amino acids. Per the germline V gene, CDR1 is SGHNT and CDR2 is YYREEE (reference sequence). Trimming removed 4 bases from V and 1 base from J, with 17 bases in between. The CDR3, as DNA: TGTGCCAGCAGCCTCGGGAGTGCACTAGCGAACACTGAAGCTTTCTTT. This gives the protein CASSLGSALANTEAFF.

The chain carries TRBV30 and TRBJ1-2; 9 bases are shared with TRBD1. Germline CDR1 GTSNPN, CDR2 SVGIG (reference sequence). The CDR3 is 12 amino acids. V dropped 2 bases and J dropped 6; count of bases not matched to a gene: 1. As DNA, the CDR3 is TGTGCCTGGAGTAGGGACAGGGATGGCTACACCTTC. Translating gives CAWSRDRDGYTF.

The V gene is TRBV11-2, the J gene TRBJ1-4, with D tentatively TRBD1 (6 bases). Germline loops: CDR1 SGHAT, CDR2 FQNNGV. V shed 5 bases and J shed 4 bases, with 14 bases lying between them. CDR3 length equals 15 residues. The CDR3 DNA is TGTGCCAGCAGCCTACAGGGATTCGGTAATGAAAAACTGTTTTTT. It translates to CASSLQGFGNEKLFF.

The chain is built from TRBV6-6 and TRBJ2-1; TRBD2 matches at 10 bases. Losses at the gene ends were 5 bases for V and 3 bases for J; bases not matched to a gene: 7. There are 16 residues in the CDR3. The germline V gene has CDR1 MNHNY and CDR2 SVGAGI (reference sequence). The CDR3 DNA reads TGTGCCAGCAGTAGGCCAATAGCGGGGGGCTACAATGAGCAGTTCTTC. It is translated as CASSRPIAGGYNEQFF.